Shown below are 28 T cell receptor beta chains from a single sample sequenced in a study of T cell repertoires in cytomegalovirus infection. Antigens for these TCRs are unknown. TCRdb re-derived calls from the reads in MiXCR, one entry per CDR3 protein. This table holds around 750,000 distinct CDR3 sequences, around a third found once. Sequenced here: cultured CD8+ T cells from PBMCs, sampled from culture after CMV antigen stimulation. The receptors come from a human donor in good health (CMV status not recorded). Some clones in this sample may be carry-over from other donors' samples.

This chain joins TRBV7-6 and TRBJ1-2; 9 nucleotides line up with TRBD1. This CDR3 contains 14 residues. The ends lost 3 bases at V and 7 bases at J; junction bases unmatched: 6. Germline CDR1 SGHVS, CDR2 FNYEAQ. CDR3 sequence: CASSLPGTGFGYTF. For the CDR3, the DNA is TGTGCCAGCAGCTTGCCCGGGACAGGGTTTGGCTACACCTTC.

The chain carries TRBV5-6 and TRBJ2-1, with 8 bases lining up with TRBD1. The CDR3 sequence is 21 residues long. V lost 3 bases, J lost 0 bases, and 20 bases stayed unmatched. CDR1 is SGHDT and CDR2 is YYEEEE in the germline V gene. CDR3 bases: TGTGCCAGCAGCTCGGCCCTCTCGGACAGGGCCTCATCCTACTCCTACAATGAGCAGTTCTTC. This gives the protein CASSSALSDRASSYSYNEQFF. Filled out from reference TRBV5-6 and TRBJ2-1, the complete variable domain reads DAGVTQSPTHLIKTRGQQVTLRCSPKSGHDTVSWYQQALGQGPQFIFQYYEEEERQRGNFPDRFSGHQFPNYSSELNVNALLLGDSALYLCASSSALSDRASSYSYNEQFFGPGTRLTVL.

The chain links TRBV2 to TRBJ2-5; maybe TRBD1 (5 bases). Trimming pared 0 bases from V and 0 bases from J, leaving 14 bases between. The length of the CDR3 is 17 residues. Germline V gene lookup returns CDR1 SNHLY and CDR2 FYNNEI. DNA for the CDR3: TGTGCCAGCAGTGAAGCAGGGGCAAACTCGTACCAAGAGACCCAGTACTTC. This gives the protein CASSEAGANSYQETQYF. Complete variable domain (other parts from reference TRBV2 and TRBJ2-5): EPEVTQTPSHQVTQMGQEVILRCVPISNHLYFYWYRQILGQKVEFLVSFYNNEISEKSEIFDDQFSVERPDGSNFTLKIRSTKLEDSAMYFCASSEAGANSYQETQYFGPGTRLLVL.

This clonotype was picked up a small number of times. The chain uses TRBV2 and TRBJ2-2; 7 bases are shared with TRBD2. The CDR3 sequence is 15 residues long. Germline loops: CDR1 SNHLY, CDR2 FYNNEI. V was clipped by 4 bases and J by 5 bases; unmatched bases: 7. CDR3 region: CASSVRGGGTGELFF. CDR3 bases: TGTGCCAGCAGTGTCCGCGGGGGAGGAACCGGGGAGCTGTTTTTT.

This clonotype showed up just a few times. J is TRBJ2-3 and V is TRBV19, with a weak D call TRBD2 (5 bases). The germline gives CDR1 LNHDA, CDR2 SQIVND (reference sequence). The CDR3 spans 19 residues. V lost 3 bases, J lost 0 bases, and 22 bases lay in between. CDR3 nucleotide sequence: TGTGCCAGTAGTATGCGAGGCTACATTATAGCGCCTAGCACAGATACGCAGTATTTT. Translated, it gives CASSMRGYIIAPSTDTQYF.

J is TRBJ2-2 and V is TRBV4-3; 8 nucleotides match TRBD2. J gave up 2 bases and V 1 base, and 6 bases lay outside the gene matches. Looked up from germline, CDR1 is LGHNA and CDR2 is YSLEER. CDR3 length: 17 residues. CDR3 protein: CASSQGSGGRNTGELFF. The DNA for the CDR3 is TGCGCCAGCAGCCAAGGGAGCGGGGGCCGTAACACCGGGGAGCTGTTTTTT.

This sequence joins TRBV5-1 and TRBJ1-1, with 8 bases that match TRBD1. The CDR3 covers 14 residues. Germline V lookup: CDR1 SGHRS, CDR2 YFSETQ. V gave up 4 bases and J gave up 8 bases; unmatched junction bases: 10. CDR3 nucleotides: TGCGCCAGCAGCACCGGGACAGGCCATCTAGAAGCTTTCTTT. As protein: CASSTGTGHLEAFF.

This chain joins TRBV9 and TRBJ1-6; the D gene is possibly TRBD1 (5 bases). Trimming took 3 bases from V and 0 from J, leaving 13 bases between them. The CDR3 is made up of 17 amino acids. CDR1 SGDLS and CDR2 YYNGEE come from the germline V gene. The CDR3 sequence: CASSEGLWHSYNSPLHF. The CDR3 coding sequence is TGTGCCAGCAGCGAGGGACTGTGGCACTCCTATAATTCACCCCTCCACTTT.

This chain uses TRBV9 with TRBJ2-7; D is ambiguous. The V end was cut by 0 bases, the J end by 2 bases, with 12 bases between. The CDR3 has 15 residues. Germline V gene lookup returns CDR1 SGDLS and CDR2 YYNGEE. CDR3 protein: CASSVGRTATYEQYF. The CDR3 bases are TGTGCCAGCAGCGTAGGCCGGACGGCCACCTACGAGCAGTACTTC.

The rearrangement uses TRBV7-6 and TRBJ1-1; unclear D gene. Trimming pared 5 bases from V and 5 bases from J, leaving 12 bases between. Looked up from germline, CDR1 is SGHVS and CDR2 is FNYEAQ. CDR3 length equals 13 residues. CDR3 sequence reads: CASSRNRATEAFF. As DNA, the CDR3 is TGTGCCAGCAGCAGGAATAGAGCTACTGAAGCTTTCTTT.

Ten or more counts support this clonotype. The gene calls are TRBV7-2 and TRBJ2-1; the match to TRBD1 covers 7 bases. The CDR3 loop spans 18 amino acids. Unmatched junction bases numbered 12, after V lost 0 bases and J lost 4 bases. The V gene's germline CDR1 is SGHTA and CDR2 FQGNSA. CDR3 coding DNA: TGTGCCAGCAGCTTAGCGTGGGACAGACCCTCGAGGTACAATGAGCAGTTCTTC. Its protein product is CASSLAWDRPSRYNEQFF. Together with reference TRBV7-2 and TRBJ2-1, the CDR3 gives the full variable domain: GAGVSQSPSNKVTEKGKDVELRCDPISGHTALYWYRQSLGQGLEFLIYFQGNSAPDKSGLPSDRFSAERTGGSVSTLTIQRTQQEDSAVYLCASSLAWDRPSRYNEQFFGPGTRLTVL.

The chain uses TRBV27 and TRBJ2-1; 10 nucleotides align to TRBD2. Germline assignment: CDR1 MNHEY and CDR2 SMNVEV (reference sequence). The CDR3 consists of 18 residues. Trimming cost V 0 bases and J 0 bases; bases outside gene matches: 5. In DNA form, the CDR3 reads TGTGCCAGCAGTTTATCCCAAATAGCGGGGGGCTCCTACAATGAGCAGTTCTTC. It is translated as CASSLSQIAGGSYNEQFF.

This chain links TRBV4-1 with TRBJ1-3, with unresolved D. The CDR3 has 15 residues. V was clipped by 1 base and J by 1 base, with 8 bases between them. The germline gives CDR1 MGHRA, CDR2 YSYEKL. The chain's CDR3 is CASSQAQRSGNTIYF. For the CDR3, the DNA is TGCGCCAGCAGCCAAGCCCAAAGGTCTGGAAACACCATATATTTT.

Note on this clonotype: The conserved phenylalanine or tryptophan normally closing the CDR3 is absent here, so this likely arose from a read error. The V gene is TRBV28, the J gene TRBJ1-3; D is unclear. The germline CDR1 and CDR2 sequences are MDHEN and SYDVKM. Trimming cost V 8 bases and J 0 bases, with 11 bases left between them. The CDR3 has 14 residues. The CDR3 DNA follows: TGTGCCAGCTCAGGAGGCTACTCTGGAAACACCATATATTTG. This encodes CASSGGYSGNTIYL.

The chain is built from TRBV9 and TRBJ2-5; the D call may be TRBD1 or TRBD2 (6 bases each). Germline V gene sequence: CDR1 SGDLS, CDR2 YYNGEE. Trimming left V 4 bases short and J 0 bases short, with 16 bases between. The CDR3 totals 16 residues. The DNA of the CDR3 is TGTGCCAGCAGCCGAGGACCGGGGGCGAACCAAGAGACCCAGTACTTC. Protein sequence: CASSRGPGANQETQYF.

In its sample, this clonotype was seen a few times. J is TRBJ2-2 and V is TRBV7-2; 10 bases map to TRBD2. J was trimmed by 5 bases and V by 5 bases; bases with no gene match: 11. In germline, CDR1 is SGHTA, CDR2 FQGNSA. There are 17 residues in the CDR3. The CDR3 DNA reads as TGTGCCAGCAGCACCCAGTACAGCGGGGGGGTTACCGGGGAGCTGTTTTTT. Its protein is CASSTQYSGGVTGELFF.

V usage is TRBV6-5 and J usage is TRBJ1-5; D remains ambiguous. The length of the CDR3 is 13 residues. Deletions cut 5 bases from V and 4 bases from J, with 9 bases between. Germline V gives CDR1 MNHEY, CDR2 SVGAGI. CDR3 DNA sequence: TGTGCCAGCAGTGCCCTGCCGAATCAGCCCCAGCATTTT. This translates into CASSALPNQPQHF.

This clonotype was seen only a few times. J is TRBJ2-7 and V is TRBV7-6, with D maybe TRBD2 (6 bases). V lost 7 bases and J 4 bases, leaving 14 bases between the germline ends. The CDR3 has 13 amino acids. Germline CDR1 reads SGHVS; CDR2 reads FNYEAQ. The CDR3 sequence: CASTPAGGYEQYV. In nucleotides, the CDR3 is TGTGCCAGCACCCCTGCTGGGGGGTACGAGCAGTACGTC.

V usage is TRBV27 and J usage is TRBJ1-1; a possible D gene is TRBD1 (5 bases). This CDR3 spans 15 amino acids. The V end was cut by 1 base, the J end by 4 bases, with 13 bases between. The germline V gene has CDR1 MNHEY and CDR2 SMNVEV (reference sequence). This chain's CDR3 is CASSLFQGASTEAFF. CDR3 nucleotides: TGTGCCAGCAGTTTATTTCAGGGTGCGAGCACTGAAGCTTTCTTT.

The sample holds many counts of this clonotype. This sequence joins TRBV12-3 or TRBV12-4 and TRBJ1-1, with 7 bases lining up with TRBD1. The V segment lost 6 bases and the J segment 6 bases; nucleotides outside the gene matches: 19. The CDR3 extends over 17 amino acids. The CDR3 loop reads CASSFNPGGQGGAEAFF. CDR3 nucleotide sequence: TGTGCCAGCAGCTTTAACCCCGGGGGCCAGGGGGGAGCTGAAGCTTTCTTT.

This clonotype was counted between two and nine times. The chain links TRBV4-3 to TRBJ2-1, with 8 bases fitting TRBD2. The germline V gene has CDR1 LGHNA and CDR2 YSLEER. J lost 10 bases, V lost 1 base, and 9 bases had no gene match. This CDR3 region has 15 residues. The CDR3 reads CASSQGSGDLPEQFF. The CDR3 nucleotides are TGCGCCAGCAGCCAAGGTAGCGGGGACCTTCCGGAGCAGTTCTTC.

This rearrangement joins TRBV27 to TRBJ1-1, with 8 bases lining up with TRBD1. V dropped 3 bases and J dropped 6; count of bases not matched to a gene: 9. The CDR3 length is 15 residues. Germline values: CDR1 MNHEY, CDR2 SMNVEV (reference sequence). The CDR3 sequence is CASSFQAGGSAEAFF. The DNA for the CDR3 is TGTGCCAGCAGTTTTCAAGCAGGGGGCTCGGCTGAAGCTTTCTTT.

This CDR3 is CASSPNRGHNSPLHF. In nucleotides, the CDR3 is TGTGCCAGCAGCCCAAACAGGGGTCATAATTCACCCCTCCACTTT. The chain couples TRBV11-2 to TRBJ1-6, with 7 bases lining up with TRBD1. The CDR3 length is 15 residues. The J segment lost 5 bases and the V segment lost 5 bases, leaving 6 bases of the junction unmatched. The germline V gene has CDR1 SGHAT and CDR2 FQNNGV.

This clonotype was detected only a few times. V usage is TRBV28 and J usage is TRBJ2-5; maybe TRBD2 (5 bases). Trimming stripped 3 bases from V and 5 bases from J, with 13 bases between. This CDR3 has 14 residues. CDR1 is MDHEN and CDR2 is SYDVKM in the germline V gene. The CDR3 region is CASSFLAGEETQYF. The DNA of the CDR3 is TGTGCCAGCAGTTTTCTAGCAGGAGAGGAGACCCAGTACTTC. Combining the CDR3 with reference TRBV28 and TRBJ2-5 gives the whole variable domain DVKVTQSSRYLVKRTGEKVFLECVQDMDHENMFWYRQDPGLGLRLIYFSYDVKMKEKGDIPEGYSVSREKKERFSLILESASTNQTSMYLCASSFLAGEETQYFGPGTRLLVL.

The chain joins TRBV6-6 to TRBJ1-5; 8 bases align to TRBD1. Germline CDR1 reads MNHNY; CDR2 reads SVGAGI (reference sequence). V lost 0 bases and J lost 0; bases outside the gene matches: 7. CDR3 length: 18 residues. The CDR3 here is CASSYSRRQGYSNQPQHF. CDR3 sequence (DNA): TGTGCCAGCAGTTACTCGAGGAGACAGGGGTATAGCAATCAGCCCCAGCATTTT.

The table lists this clonotype with a few counts. The rearrangement links TRBV6-5 to TRBJ2-2; 13 bases match TRBD2. Germline trimming cut 6 bases from V and 6 bases from J; bases unmatched to any gene: 4. This CDR3 comprises 15 residues. From germline, CDR1 is MNHEY and CDR2 SVGAGI. DNA of the CDR3: TGTGCCAGCAGCCAAACTAGCGGGGGGGCCGGGGAGCTGTTTTTT. It encodes CASSQTSGGAGELFF.

This clonotype was seen a few times. V is TRBV7-6 and J is TRBJ2-3; 9 bases align to TRBD1. V lost 5 bases, J lost 5 bases, and 5 bases stayed unmatched. CDR3 length: 14 amino acids. Germline V CDR1 and CDR2: SGHVS, FNYEAQ. CDR3: CASSLGQGKDTQYF. The DNA for the CDR3 is TGTGCCAGCAGCCTAGGACAGGGGAAAGATACGCAGTATTTT.

In its sample, this clonotype was seen many times. V and J are TRBV10-3 and TRBJ2-3; weak D call: TRBD2 (5 bases). V gave up 10 bases and J gave up 0 bases, with 17 bases separating them. The CDR3 has 15 residues. Germline V lookup: CDR1 ENHRY, CDR2 SYGVKD. The CDR3 coding sequence is TGTGCCACAACGGGTCATCGGGGTAGCACAGATACGCAGTATTTT. Its translation is CATTGHRGSTDTQYF.